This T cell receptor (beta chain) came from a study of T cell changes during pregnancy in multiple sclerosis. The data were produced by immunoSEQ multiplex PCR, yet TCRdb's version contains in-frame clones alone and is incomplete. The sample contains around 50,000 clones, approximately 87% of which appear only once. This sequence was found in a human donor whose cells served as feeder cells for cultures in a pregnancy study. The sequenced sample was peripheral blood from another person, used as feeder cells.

CDR3 nucleotide sequence: TGTGCCAGCAGCTTGGCGGGTCCGCTACGGGGCGAGCAGTACTTC. This codes for CASSLAGPLRGEQYF. The rearrangement uses TRBV5-6 and TRBJ2-7; a possible D gene is TRBD2 (5 bases). The CDR3 runs 15 residues. Germline V CDR1 and CDR2: SGHDT, YYEEEE. Trimming shortened V by 0 bases and J by 6 bases, and 16 bases separated the two germline ends.